The T cell receptor (beta chain) described here comes from a study of T-cell reconstitution after alpha-beta-depleted transplantation in children. Study observations and caveats: Day-60 TCRbeta diversity that was high in some patients was derived from surviving recipient T cells and thymic progenitors. Newly generated T cells supplied most T-cell counts and diversity one year post-transplant.

The V end lost 1 base, the J end lost 4 bases, and 12 bases lay between the germline ends. Germline V CDR1 and CDR2: KGHDR, SFDVKD. The CDR3 contains 15 residues. Note on this clonotype: Its matching antigen is unknown.

Preparation of the TCRbeta library was carried out with unique molecular identifiers. TCRdb re-derived calls from the PCR reads in MiXCR, one entry per CDR3 protein. The sample contains about 980,000 distinct CDR3 sequences, less than 30% of which appear only once. V is TRBV24-1 and J is TRBJ2-5; D unresolved. The origin of this receptor is a boy in the first two years of life who had a stem cell transplant for SCID, so the T cells may come from the graft donor. Sample: PBMCs, mostly from graft donor cells, taken 360 days after TCRalphabeta/CD19-depleted stem cell transplant. The CDR3 bases are TGTGCCACCAGTGATTTTGTTAAGGGTGGAGAGACCCAGTACTTC. It is translated as CATSDFVKGGETQYF.